The clone carrying this T cell receptor (beta chain) was seen once. This record comes from a study of molecular identifiers for immune sequencing clone quantification. The V and J ends lost 2 bases and 3 bases respectively, with 13 bases between them. Germline-derived CDR1 and CDR2 are LGHDT and YNNKEL (reference sequence). The CDR3 totals 16 residues. Using its own MiXCR run on the PCR reads, TCRdb lists one record per CDR3 protein. The sample yields some 320,000 distinct CDR3 sequences, 20% to 25% seen once. Sequenced sample: naive CD8+ T cells from blood, with Jurkat cell RNA spiked in. Subset meaning: FACS-sorted CD8+CD4-CCR7+CD45RA+ naive T cells. V is TRBV3-1 and J is TRBJ2-2, with D unresolved. The sequence came from a human donor in good health. Some libraries in this study had Jurkat cell RNA spiked in. For the CDR3, the DNA is TGTGCCAGCAGCCAATACCCTCGGGCTGACACCGGGGAGCTGTTTTTT. Protein product: CASSQYPRADTGELFF. Full variable domain (outside the CDR3, taken from reference TRBV3-1 and TRBJ2-2): DTAVSQTPKYLVTQMGNDKSIKCEQNLGHDTMYWYKQDSKKFLKIMFSYNNKELIINETVPNRFSPKSPDKAHLNLHINSLELGDSAVYFCASSQYPRADTGELFFGEGSRLTVL.